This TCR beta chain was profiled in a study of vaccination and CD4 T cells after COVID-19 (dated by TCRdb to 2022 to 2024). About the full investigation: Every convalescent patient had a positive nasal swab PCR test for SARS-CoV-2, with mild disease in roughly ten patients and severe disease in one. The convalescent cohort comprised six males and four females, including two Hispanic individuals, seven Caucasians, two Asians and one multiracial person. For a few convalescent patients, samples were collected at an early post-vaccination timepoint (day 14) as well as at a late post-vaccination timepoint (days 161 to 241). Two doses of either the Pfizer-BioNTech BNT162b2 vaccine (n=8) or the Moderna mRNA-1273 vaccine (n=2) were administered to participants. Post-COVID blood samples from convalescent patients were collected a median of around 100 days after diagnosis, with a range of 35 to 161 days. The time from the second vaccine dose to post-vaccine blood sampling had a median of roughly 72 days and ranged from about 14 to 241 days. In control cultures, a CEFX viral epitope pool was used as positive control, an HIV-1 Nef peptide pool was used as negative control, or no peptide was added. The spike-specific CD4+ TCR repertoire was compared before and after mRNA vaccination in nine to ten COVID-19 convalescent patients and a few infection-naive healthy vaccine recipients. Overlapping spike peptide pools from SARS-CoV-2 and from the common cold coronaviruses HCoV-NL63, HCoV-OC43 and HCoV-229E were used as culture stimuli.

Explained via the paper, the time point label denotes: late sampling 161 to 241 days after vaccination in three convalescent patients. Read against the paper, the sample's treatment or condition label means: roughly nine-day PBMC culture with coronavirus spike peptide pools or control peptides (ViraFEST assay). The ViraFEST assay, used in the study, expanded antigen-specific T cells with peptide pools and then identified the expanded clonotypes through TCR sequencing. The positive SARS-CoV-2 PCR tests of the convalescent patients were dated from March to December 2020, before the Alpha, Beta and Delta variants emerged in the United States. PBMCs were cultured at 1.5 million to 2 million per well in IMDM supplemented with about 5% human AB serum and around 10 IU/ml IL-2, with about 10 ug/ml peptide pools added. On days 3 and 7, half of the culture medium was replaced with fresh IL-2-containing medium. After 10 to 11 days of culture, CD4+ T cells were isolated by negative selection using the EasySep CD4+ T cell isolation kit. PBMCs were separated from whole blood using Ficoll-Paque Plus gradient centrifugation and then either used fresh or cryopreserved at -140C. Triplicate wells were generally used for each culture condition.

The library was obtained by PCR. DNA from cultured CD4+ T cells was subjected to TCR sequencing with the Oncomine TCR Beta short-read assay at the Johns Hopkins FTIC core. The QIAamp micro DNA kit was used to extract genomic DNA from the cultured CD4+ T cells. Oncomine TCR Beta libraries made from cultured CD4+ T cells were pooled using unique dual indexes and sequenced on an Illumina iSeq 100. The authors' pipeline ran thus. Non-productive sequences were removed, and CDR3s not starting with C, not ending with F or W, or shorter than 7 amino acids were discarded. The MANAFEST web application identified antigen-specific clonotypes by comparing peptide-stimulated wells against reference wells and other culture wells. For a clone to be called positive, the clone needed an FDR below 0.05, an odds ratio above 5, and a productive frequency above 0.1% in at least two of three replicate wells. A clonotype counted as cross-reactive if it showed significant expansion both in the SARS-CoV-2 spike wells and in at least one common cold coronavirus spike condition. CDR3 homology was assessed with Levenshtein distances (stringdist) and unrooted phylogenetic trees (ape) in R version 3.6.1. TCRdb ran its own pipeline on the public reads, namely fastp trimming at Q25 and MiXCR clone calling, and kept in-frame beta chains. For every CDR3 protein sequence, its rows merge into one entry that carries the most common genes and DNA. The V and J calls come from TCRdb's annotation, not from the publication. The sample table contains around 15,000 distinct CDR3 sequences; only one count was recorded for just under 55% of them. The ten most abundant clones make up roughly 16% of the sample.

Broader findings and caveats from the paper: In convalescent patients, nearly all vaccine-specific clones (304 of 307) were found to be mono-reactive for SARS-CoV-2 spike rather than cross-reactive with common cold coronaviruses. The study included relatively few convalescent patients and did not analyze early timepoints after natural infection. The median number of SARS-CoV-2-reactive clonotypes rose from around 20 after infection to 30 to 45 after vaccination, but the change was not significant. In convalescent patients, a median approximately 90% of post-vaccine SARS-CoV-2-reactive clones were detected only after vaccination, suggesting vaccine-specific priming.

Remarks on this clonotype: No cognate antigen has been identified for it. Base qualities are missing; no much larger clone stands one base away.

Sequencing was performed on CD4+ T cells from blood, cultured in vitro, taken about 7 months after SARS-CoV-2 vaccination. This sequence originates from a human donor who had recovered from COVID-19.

The base sequence is TGTGCCAGCAACCAGTGGTTACAACCCACAGATACGCAGTATTTT. Translated, it gives CASNQWLQPTDTQYF. The sequence is built from TRBV28 and TRBJ2-3; the D gene cannot be resolved reliably. The CDR1 and CDR2 encoded by the germline V gene are MDHEN and SYDVKM. The CDR3 runs 15 residues from the cysteine to the phenylalanine. The DNA shown is the 45-base CDR3, in frame from base 1. V was cut back by 7 bases and J by 2 bases, leaving a gap of 16 bases between them.